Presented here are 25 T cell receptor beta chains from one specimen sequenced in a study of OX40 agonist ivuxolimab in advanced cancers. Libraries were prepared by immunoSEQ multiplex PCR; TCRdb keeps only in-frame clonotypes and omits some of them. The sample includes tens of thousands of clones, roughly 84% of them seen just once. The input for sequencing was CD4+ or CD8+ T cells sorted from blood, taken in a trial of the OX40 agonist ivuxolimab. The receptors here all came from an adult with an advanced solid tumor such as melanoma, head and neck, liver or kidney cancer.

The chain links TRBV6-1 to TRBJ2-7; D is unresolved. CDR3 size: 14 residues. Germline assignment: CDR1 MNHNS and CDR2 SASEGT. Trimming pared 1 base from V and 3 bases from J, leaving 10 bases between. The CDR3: CASSEGGSLYEQYF. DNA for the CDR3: TGTGCCAGCAGTGAAGGCGGCAGCCTCTACGAGCAGTACTTC.

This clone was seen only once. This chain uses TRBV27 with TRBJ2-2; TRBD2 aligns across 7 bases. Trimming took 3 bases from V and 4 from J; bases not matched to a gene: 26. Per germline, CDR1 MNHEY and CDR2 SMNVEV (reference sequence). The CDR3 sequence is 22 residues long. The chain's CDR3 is CASSFFLRAPGLRERITGELFF. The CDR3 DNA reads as TGTGCCAGCAGTTTTTTTCTCAGGGCCCCGGGACTACGAGAGAGGATCACCGGGGAGCTGTTTTTT.

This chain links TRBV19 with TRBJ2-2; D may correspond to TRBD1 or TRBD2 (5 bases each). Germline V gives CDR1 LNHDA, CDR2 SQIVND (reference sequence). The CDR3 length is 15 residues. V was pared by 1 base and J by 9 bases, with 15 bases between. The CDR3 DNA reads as TGTGCCAGTAGTATAGGCCAGGGACGGTCCCGGGAGCTGTTTTTT. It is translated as CASSIGQGRSRELFF. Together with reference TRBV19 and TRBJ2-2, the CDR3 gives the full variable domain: DGGITQSPKYLFRKEGQNVTLSCEQNLNHDAMYWYRQDPGQGLRLIYYSQIVNDFQKGDIAEGYSVSREKKESFPLTVTSAQKNPTAFYLCASSIGQGRSRELFFGEGSRLTVL.

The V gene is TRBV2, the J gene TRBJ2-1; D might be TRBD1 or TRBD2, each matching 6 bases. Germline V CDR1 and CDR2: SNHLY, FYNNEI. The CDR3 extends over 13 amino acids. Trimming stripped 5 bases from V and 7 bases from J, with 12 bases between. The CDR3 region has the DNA TGTGCCAGCAGTTTTACAGGGACTAATGAGCAGTTCTTC. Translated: CASSFTGTNEQFF.

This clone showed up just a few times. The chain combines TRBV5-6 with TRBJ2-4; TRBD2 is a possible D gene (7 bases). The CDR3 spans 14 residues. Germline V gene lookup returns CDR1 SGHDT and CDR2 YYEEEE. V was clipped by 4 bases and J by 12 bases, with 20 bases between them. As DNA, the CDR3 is TGTGCCAGCAGCGCCTGGGGGGGCCCCGGGAATCAGTACTTC. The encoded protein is CASSAWGGPGNQYF.

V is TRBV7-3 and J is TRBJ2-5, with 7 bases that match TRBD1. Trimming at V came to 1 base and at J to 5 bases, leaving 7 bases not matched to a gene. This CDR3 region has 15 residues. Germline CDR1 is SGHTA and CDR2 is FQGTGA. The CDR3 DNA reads TGTGCCAGCAGCTTAATGGGGGACAGAAGGGAGACCCAGTACTTC. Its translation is CASSLMGDRRETQYF.

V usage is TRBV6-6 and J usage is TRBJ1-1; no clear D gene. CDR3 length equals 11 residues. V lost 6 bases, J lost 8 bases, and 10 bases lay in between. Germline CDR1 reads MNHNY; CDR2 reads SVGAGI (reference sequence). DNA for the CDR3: TGTGCCAGCAGCACACAATCCGAAGCTTTCTTT. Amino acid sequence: CASSTQSEAFF.

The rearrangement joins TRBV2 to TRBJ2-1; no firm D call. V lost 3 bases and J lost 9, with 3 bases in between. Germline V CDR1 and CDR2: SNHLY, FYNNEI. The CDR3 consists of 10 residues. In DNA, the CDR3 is TGTGCCAGCAGTGACGGTGAGCAGTTCTTC. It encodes CASSDGEQFF.

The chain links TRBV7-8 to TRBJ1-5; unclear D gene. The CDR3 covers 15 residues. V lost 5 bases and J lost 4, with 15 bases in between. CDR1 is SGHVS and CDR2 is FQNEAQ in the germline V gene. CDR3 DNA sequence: TGTGCCAGCAGCGTCATTCCCGGGTGGAATCAGCCCCAGCATTTT. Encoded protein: CASSVIPGWNQPQHF.

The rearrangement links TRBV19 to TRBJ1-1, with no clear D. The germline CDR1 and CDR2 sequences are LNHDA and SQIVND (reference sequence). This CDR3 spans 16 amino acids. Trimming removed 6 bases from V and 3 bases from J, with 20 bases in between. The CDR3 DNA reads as TGTGCCAGTAGCATACCCCGACCTCCACGGGACACTGAAGCTTTCTTT. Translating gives CASSIPRPPRDTEAFF.

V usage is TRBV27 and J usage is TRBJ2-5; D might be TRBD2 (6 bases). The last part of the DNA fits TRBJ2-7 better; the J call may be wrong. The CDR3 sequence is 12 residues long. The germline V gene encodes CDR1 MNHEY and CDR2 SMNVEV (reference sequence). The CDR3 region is CASSSGAYEQYF. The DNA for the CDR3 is TGTGCCAGCAGTTCGGGGGCCTACGAGCAGTACTTC.

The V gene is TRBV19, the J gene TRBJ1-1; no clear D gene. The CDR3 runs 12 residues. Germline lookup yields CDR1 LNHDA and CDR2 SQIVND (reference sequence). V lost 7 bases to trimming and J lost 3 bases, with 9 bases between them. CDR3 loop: CASNKRDTEAFF. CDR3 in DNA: TGTGCCAGTAACAAAAGGGACACTGAAGCTTTCTTT.

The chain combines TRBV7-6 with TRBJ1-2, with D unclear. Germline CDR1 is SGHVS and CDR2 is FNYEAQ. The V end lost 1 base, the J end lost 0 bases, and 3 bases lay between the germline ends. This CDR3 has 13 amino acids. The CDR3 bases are TGTGCCAGCAGCTTAGACTCTAACTATGGCTACACCTTC. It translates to CASSLDSNYGYTF.

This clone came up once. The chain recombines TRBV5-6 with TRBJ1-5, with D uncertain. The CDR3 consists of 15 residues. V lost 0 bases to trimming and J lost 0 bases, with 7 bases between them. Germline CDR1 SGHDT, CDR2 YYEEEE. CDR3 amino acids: CASSLVSHSNQPQHF. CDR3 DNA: TGTGCCAGCAGCTTGGTTAGTCATAGCAATCAGCCCCAGCATTTT.

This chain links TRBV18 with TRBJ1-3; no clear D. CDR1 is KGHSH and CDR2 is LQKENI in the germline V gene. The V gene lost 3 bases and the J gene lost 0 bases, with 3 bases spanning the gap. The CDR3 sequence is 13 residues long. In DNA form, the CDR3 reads TGTGCCAGCTCACCGTCCTCTGGAAACACCATATATTTT. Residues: CASSPSSGNTIYF.

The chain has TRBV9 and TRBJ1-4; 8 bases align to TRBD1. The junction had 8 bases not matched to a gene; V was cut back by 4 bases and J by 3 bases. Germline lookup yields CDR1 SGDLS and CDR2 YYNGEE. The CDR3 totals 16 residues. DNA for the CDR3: TGTGCCAGCAGCCCCAGGGGGCAAGGAGCTAATGAAAAACTGTTTTTT. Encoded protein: CASSPRGQGANEKLFF. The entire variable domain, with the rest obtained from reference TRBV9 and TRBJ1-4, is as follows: DSGVTQTPKHLITATGQRVTLRCSPRSGDLSVYWYQQSLDQGLQFLIQYYNGEERAKGNILERFSAQQFPDLHSELNLSSLELGDSALYFCASSPRGQGANEKLFFGSGTQLSVL.

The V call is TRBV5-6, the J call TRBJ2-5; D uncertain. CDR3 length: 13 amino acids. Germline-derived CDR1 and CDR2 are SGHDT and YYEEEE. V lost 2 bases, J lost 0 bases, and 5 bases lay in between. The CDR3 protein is CASSFSYQETQYF. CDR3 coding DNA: TGTGCCAGCAGCTTCTCGTACCAAGAGACCCAGTACTTC.

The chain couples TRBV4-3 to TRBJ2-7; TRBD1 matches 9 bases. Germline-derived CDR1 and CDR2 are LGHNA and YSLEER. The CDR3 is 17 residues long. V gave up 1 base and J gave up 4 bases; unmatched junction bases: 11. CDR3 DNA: TGCGCCAGCAGCCAAGCGTTGGTGGAACAGGGGGCTTACGAGCAGTACTTC. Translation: CASSQALVEQGAYEQYF.

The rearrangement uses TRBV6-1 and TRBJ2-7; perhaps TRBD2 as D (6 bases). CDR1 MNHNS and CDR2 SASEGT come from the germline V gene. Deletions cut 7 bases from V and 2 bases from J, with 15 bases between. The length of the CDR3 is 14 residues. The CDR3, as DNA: TGTGCCAGCACCCAAGCGGGTAGTGCCTACGAGCAGTACTTC. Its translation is CASTQAGSAYEQYF.

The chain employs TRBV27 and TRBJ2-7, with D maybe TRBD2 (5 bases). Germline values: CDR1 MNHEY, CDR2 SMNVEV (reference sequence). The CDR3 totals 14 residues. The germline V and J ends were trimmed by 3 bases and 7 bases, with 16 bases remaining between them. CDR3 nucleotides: TGTGCCAGCAGTTTCGGCGATTCATGGGAGGAGCAGTACTTC. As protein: CASSFGDSWEEQYF.

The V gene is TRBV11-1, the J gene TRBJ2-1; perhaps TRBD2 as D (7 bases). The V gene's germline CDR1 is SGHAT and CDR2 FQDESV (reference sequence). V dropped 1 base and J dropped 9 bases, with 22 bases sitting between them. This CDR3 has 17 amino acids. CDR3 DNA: TGTGCCAGCAGCTTAGTTTCTCGCCGCGGACTAGGGGGTGAGCAGTTCTTC. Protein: CASSLVSRRGLGGEQFF.

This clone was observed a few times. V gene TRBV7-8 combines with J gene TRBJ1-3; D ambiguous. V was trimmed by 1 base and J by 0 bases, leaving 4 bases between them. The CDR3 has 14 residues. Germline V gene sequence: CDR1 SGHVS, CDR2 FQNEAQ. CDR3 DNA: TGTGCCAGCAGCTTAGGAACCTCTGGAAACACCATATATTTT. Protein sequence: CASSLGTSGNTIYF.

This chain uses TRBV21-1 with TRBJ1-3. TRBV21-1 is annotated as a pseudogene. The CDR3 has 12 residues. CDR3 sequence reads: CARRAHRGTIYF. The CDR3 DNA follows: TGTGCCAGGCGGGCCCATCGAGGCACCATATATTTT.

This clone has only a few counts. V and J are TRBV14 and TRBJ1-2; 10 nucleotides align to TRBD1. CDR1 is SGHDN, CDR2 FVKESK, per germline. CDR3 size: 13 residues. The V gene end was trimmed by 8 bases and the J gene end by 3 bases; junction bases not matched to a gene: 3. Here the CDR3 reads CASATGGDYGYTF. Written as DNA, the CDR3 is TGTGCCAGCGCGACAGGGGGCGACTATGGCTACACCTTC.

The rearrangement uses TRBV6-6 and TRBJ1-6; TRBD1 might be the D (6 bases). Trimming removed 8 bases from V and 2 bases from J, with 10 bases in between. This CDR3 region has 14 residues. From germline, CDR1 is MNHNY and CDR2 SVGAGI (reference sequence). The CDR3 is CASLTGPYNSPLHF. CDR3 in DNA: TGTGCCAGCCTAACAGGGCCCTATAATTCACCCCTCCACTTT.